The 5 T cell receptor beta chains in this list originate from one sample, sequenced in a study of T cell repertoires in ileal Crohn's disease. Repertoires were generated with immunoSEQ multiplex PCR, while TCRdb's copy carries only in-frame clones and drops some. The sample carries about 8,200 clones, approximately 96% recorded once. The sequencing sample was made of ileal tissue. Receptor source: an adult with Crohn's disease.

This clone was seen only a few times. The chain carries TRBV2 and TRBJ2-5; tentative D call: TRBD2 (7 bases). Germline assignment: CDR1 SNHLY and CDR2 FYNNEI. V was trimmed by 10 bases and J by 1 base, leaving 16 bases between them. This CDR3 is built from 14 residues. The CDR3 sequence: CATTRGAVQETQYF. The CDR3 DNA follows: TGTGCCACCACTCGGGGGGCAGTCCAAGAGACCCAGTACTTC.

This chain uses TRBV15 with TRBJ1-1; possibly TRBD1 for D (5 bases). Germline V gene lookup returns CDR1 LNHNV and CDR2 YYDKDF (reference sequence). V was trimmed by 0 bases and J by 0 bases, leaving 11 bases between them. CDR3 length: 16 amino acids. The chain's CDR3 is CATSRDRGGMNTEAFF. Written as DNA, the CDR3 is TGTGCCACCAGCAGAGATCGGGGGGGGATGAACACTGAAGCTTTCTTT.

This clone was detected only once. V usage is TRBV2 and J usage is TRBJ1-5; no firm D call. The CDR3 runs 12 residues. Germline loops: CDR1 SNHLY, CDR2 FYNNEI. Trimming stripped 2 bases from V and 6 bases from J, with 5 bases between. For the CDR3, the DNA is TGTGCCAGCAGTGAAACACCTCAGCCCCAGCATTTT. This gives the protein CASSETPQPQHF.

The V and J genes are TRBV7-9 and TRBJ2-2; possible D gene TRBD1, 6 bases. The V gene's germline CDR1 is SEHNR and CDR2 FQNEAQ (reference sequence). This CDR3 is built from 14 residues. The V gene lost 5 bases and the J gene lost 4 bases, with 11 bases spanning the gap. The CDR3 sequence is CASSRDRTTGELFF. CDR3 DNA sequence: TGTGCCAGCAGCCGCGACAGGACCACCGGGGAGCTGTTTTTT.

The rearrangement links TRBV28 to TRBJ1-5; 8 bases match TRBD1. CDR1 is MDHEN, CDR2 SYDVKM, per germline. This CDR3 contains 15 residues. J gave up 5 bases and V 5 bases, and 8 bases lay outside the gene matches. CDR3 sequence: CASSRRGTGYQPQHF. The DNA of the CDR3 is TGTGCCAGCAGTCGCCGAGGGACAGGTTATCAGCCCCAGCATTTT.